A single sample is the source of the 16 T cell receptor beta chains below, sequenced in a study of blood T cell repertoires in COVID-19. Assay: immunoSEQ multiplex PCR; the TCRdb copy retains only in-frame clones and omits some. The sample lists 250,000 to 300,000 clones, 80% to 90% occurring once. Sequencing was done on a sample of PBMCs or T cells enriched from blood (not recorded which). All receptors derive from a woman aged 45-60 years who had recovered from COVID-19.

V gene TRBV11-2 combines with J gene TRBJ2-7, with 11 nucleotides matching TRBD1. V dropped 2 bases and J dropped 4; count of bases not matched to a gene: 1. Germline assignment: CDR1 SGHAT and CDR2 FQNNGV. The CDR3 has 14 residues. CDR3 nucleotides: TGTGCCAGCAGCTTATGGGACAGGGGGTACGAGCAGTACTTC. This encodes CASSLWDRGYEQYF.

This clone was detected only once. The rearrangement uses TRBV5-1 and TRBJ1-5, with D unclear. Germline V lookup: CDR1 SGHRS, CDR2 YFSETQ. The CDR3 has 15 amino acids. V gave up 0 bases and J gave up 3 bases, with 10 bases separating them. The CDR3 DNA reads TGCGCCAGCAGCTTGGCGGGTCTTTACAATCAGCCCCAGCATTTT. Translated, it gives CASSLAGLYNQPQHF.

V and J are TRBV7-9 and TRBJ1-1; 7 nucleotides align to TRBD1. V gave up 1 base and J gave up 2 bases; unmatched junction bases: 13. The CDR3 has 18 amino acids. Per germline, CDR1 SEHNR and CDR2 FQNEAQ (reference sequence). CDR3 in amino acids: CASSLDGYRRDRNTEAFF. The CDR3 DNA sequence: TGTGCCAGCAGCTTAGATGGTTATCGAAGGGACAGAAACACTGAAGCTTTCTTT.

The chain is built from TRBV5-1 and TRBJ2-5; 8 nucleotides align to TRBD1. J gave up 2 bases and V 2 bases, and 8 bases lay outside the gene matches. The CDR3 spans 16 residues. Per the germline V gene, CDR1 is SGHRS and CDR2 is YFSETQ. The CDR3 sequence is CASSFPDRDAQETQYF. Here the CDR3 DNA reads TGCGCCAGCAGCTTCCCGGACAGGGATGCACAAGAGACCCAGTACTTC.

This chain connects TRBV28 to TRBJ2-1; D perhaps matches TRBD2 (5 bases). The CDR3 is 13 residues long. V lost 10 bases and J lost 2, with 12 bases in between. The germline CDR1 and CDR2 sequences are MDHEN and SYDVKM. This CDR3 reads CATTGGPYNEQFF. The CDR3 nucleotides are TGTGCCACGACTGGAGGTCCCTACAATGAGCAGTTCTTC.

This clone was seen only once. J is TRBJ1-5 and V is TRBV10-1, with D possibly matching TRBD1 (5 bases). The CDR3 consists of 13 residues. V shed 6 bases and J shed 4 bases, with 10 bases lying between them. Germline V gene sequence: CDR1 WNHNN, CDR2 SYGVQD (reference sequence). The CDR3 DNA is TGCGCCAGCAGCCCAGGGCGAAATCAGCCCCAGCATTTT. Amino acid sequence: CASSPGRNQPQHF.

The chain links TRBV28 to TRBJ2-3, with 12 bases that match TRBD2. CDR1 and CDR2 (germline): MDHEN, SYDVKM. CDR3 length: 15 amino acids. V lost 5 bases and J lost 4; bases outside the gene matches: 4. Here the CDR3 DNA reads TGTGCCAGCAGTGATACTAGCGGGAGGCCAGATACGCAGTATTTT. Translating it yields CASSDTSGRPDTQYF. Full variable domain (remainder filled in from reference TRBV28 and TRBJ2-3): DVKVTQSSRYLVKRTGEKVFLECVQDMDHENMFWYRQDPGLGLRLIYFSYDVKMKEKGDIPEGYSVSREKKERFSLILESASTNQTSMYLCASSDTSGRPDTQYFGPGTRLTVL.

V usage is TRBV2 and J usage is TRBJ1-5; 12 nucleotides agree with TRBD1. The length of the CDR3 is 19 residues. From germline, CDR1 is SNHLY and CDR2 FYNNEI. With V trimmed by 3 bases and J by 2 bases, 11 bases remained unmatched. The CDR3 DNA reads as TGTGCCAGCAGTGACGTCCCGGGACAGGGGGCGGCCGGCAATCAGCCCCAGCATTTT. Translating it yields CASSDVPGQGAAGNQPQHF.

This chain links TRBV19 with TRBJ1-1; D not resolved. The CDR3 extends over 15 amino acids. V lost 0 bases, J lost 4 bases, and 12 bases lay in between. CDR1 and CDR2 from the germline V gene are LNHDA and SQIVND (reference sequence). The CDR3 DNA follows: TGTGCCAGTAGTATAGAGGCACGACGGGGCACTGAAGCTTTCTTT. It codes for CASSIEARRGTEAFF.

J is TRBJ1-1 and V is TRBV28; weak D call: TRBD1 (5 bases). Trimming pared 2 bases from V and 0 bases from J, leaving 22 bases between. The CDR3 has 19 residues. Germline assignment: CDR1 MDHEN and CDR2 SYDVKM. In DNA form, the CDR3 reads TGTGCCAGCAGTTTAAGGGTCGGACACAACCCATCCATGAACACTGAAGCTTTCTTT. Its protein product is CASSLRVGHNPSMNTEAFF.

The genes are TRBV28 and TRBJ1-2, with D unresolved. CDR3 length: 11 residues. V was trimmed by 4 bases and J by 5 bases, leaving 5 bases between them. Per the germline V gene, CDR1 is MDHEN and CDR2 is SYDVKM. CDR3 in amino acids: CASSYPYGYTF. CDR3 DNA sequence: TGTGCCAGCAGTTATCCGTATGGCTACACCTTC.

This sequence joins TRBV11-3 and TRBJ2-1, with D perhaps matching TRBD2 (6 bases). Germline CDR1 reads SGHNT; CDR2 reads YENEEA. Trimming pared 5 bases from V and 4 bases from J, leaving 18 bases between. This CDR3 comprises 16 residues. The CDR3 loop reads CASSPRGSILYNEQFF. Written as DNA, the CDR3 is TGTGCCAGCAGCCCCCGGGGGTCAATACTTTACAATGAGCAGTTCTTC.

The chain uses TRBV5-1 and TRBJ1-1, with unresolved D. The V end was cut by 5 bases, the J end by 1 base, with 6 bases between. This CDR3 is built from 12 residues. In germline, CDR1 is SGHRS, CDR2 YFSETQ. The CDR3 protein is CASSGGNTEAFF. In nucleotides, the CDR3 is TGCGCCAGCAGTGGCGGGAACACTGAAGCTTTCTTT.

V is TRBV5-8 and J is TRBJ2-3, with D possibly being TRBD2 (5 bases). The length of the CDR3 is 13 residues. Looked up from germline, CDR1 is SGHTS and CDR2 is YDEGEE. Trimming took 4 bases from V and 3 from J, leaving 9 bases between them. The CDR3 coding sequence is TGTGCCAGCAGCCCGAGGGCAACAGATACGCAGTATTTT. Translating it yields CASSPRATDTQYF.

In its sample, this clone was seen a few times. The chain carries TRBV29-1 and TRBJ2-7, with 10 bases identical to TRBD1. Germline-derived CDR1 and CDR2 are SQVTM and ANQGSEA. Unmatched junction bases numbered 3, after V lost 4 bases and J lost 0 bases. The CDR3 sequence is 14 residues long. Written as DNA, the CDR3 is TGCAGCGTTGGGGACAGGGGTATCTCCTACGAGCAGTACTTC. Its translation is CSVGDRGISYEQYF.

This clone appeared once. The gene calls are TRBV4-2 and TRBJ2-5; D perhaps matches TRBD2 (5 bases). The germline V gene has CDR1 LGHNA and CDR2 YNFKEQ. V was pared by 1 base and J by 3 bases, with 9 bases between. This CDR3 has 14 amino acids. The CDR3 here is CASSQVEGKETQYF. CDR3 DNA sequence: TGTGCCAGCAGCCAAGTTGAGGGAAAAGAGACCCAGTACTTC.